Detailed here is one T cell receptor (beta chain). Compared with germline, one end of the junction differs, possibly owing to a read error. The data belong to a study of shared clonotypes between healthy human individuals. Some clones are missing from TCRdb's copy, which holds only in-frame ones; the method was immunoSEQ multiplex PCR. This table has over 2 million clones, over 85% appearing once. Germline CDR1 is SGHAT and CDR2 is FQNNGV. The CDR3 sequence is 14 residues long. Sequenced: naive CD4+ T cells sorted from blood. As for subset: CD45RA+ positively selected. The TCR was taken from a man aged 18 to 30 in good health. V usage is TRBV11-2 and J usage is TRBJ2-3; a weak D match, TRBD1 (6 bases). This CDR3 reads CANSKGDPTDTQYF. CDR3 nucleotides: TGTGCCAACAGCAAGGGGGACCCCACAGATACGCAGTATTTT. Looking up the rest from reference TRBV11-2 and TRBJ2-3 gives the full variable domain: EAGVAQSPRYKIIEKRQSVAFWCNPISGHATLYWYQQILGQGPKLLIQFQNNGVVDDSQLPKDRFSAERLKGVDSTLKIQPAKLEDSAVYLCANSKGDPTDTQYFGPGTRLTVL.